The clone carrying this T cell receptor (beta chain) was picked up a small number of times. In the original workflow: The assay estimated nucleated cells by amplifying reference gene primers. Profiled with immunoSEQ multiplex PCR; TCRdb holds only in-frame clones, not every one. V and J calls and clone size are copied from that table; D and trimming were computed from the DNA. Of hundreds of thousands of clones in the sample, about 88% were seen once. CDR3 length equals 13 residues. V lost 10 bases to trimming and J lost 8 bases; unmatched junction nucleotides: 8. Germline-derived CDR1 and CDR2 are ENHRY and SYGVKD. This sample is drawn from a study of blood T cell repertoires in COVID-19. Study background: The study drew acute and convalescent COVID-19 samples from the United States, Italy and Spain. T cells, B-cell-depleted T cells, or PBMCs provided the cDNA or gDNA that served as material.

The TCR sequence derives from a man between 70 and 80 years old with acute or convalescent COVID-19. Sequencing was carried out using peripheral blood. The chain couples TRBV10-3 to TRBJ1-6, with TRBD1 matching over 7 bases. Here the CDR3 DNA reads TGTGCCACTCGGACAGGCTTGGATTCACCCCTCCACTTT. Encoded protein: CATRTGLDSPLHF.